One sample yielded the 10 T cell receptor beta chains listed below, sequenced in a study of blood T cell repertoires in COVID-19. TCRdb's table, derived via immunoSEQ multiplex PCR, lists solely in-frame clones and lacks some. This sample yields 200,000 to 300,000 clones, of which 84% are seen a single time; 4.2% belongs to the top ten. The sequencing input was peripheral blood. These receptors were taken from a man aged 55 to 70 with acute or convalescent COVID-19.

The chain joins TRBV30 to TRBJ2-7; 9 bases align to TRBD2. The germline V gene has CDR1 GTSNPN and CDR2 SVGIG (reference sequence). After removal of 0 bases from V and 3 bases from J, the junction contained 3 bases not matched to a gene. CDR3 length: 14 residues. The CDR3 is CAWSVLAGNYEQYF. CDR3 bases: TGTGCCTGGAGTGTACTAGCGGGTAACTACGAGCAGTACTTC.

V usage is TRBV15 and J usage is TRBJ2-7, with no clear D. Germline CDR1 reads LNHNV; CDR2 reads YYDKDF (reference sequence). This CDR3 is 14 amino acids long. Trimming removed 2 bases from V and 4 bases from J, with 12 bases in between. The CDR3 protein is CATSRPSSNYEQYF. The CDR3 DNA sequence: TGTGCCACCAGCAGACCTTCCTCTAATTACGAGCAGTACTTC. The full variable domain, in which reference TRBV15 and TRBJ2-7 provide the parts outside the CDR3, is DAMVIQNPRYQVTQFGKPVTLSCSQTLNHNVMYWYQQKSSQAPKLLFHYYDKDFNNEADTPDNFQSRRPNTSFCFLDIRSPGLGDTAMYLCATSRPSSNYEQYFGPGTRLTVT.

The rearrangement uses TRBV5-1 and TRBJ2-7; D uncertain. The CDR3 spans 16 residues. The V end lost 4 bases, the J end lost 2 bases, and 19 bases lay between the germline ends. The V gene's germline CDR1 is SGHRS and CDR2 YFSETQ. This CDR3 reads CASSLTRPDFTYEQYF. Written as DNA, the CDR3 is TGCGCCAGCAGCCTAACCCGCCCCGATTTCACCTACGAGCAGTACTTC.

The chain is built from TRBV7-2 and TRBJ1-1, with D possibly being TRBD1 (6 bases). V lost 2 bases to trimming and J lost 2 bases, with 12 bases between them. CDR1 SGHTA and CDR2 FQGNSA come from the germline V gene. The CDR3 covers 15 residues. The CDR3 DNA follows: TGTGCCAGCAGCTTATTAGGGGGGGGTAACACTGAAGCTTTCTTT. It yields the protein CASSLLGGGNTEAFF.

This clone came up a few times. The V and J genes are TRBV5-4 and TRBJ2-1; 8 nucleotides line up with TRBD2. Germline V gene lookup returns CDR1 SGHNT and CDR2 YYREEE (reference sequence). Trimming at V came to 1 base and at J to 4 bases, leaving 1 base not matched to a gene. The CDR3 totals 14 residues. CDR3 sequence reads: CASSLSGSYNEQFF. CDR3 nucleotides: TGTGCCAGCAGCTTGAGCGGGAGTTACAATGAGCAGTTCTTC.

V is TRBV7-3 and J is TRBJ2-1; TRBD2 matches 9 bases. The CDR3 spans 13 residues. Germline V gene sequence: CDR1 SGHTA, CDR2 FQGTGA. With V trimmed by 5 bases and J by 10 bases, 6 bases remained unmatched. The CDR3, as DNA: TGTGCCAGCAGCCCGATGACTAGCGGAGAGCAGTTCTTC. This gives the protein CASSPMTSGEQFF.

Turning to this clone: The same CDR3 also results from other DNA sequences found in this sample. The chain is built from TRBV6-2 or TRBV6-3 and TRBJ1-2, with 9 bases aligning to TRBD1. The junction had 7 bases not matched to a gene; V was cut back by 6 bases and J by 5 bases. This CDR3 spans 14 amino acids. Germline CDR1 is MNHEY and CDR2 is SVGEGT. The CDR3 DNA reads TGTGCCAGCAGCCAGGGACAGGGAGGATATGGCTACACCTTC. Translated, it gives CASSQGQGGYGYTF.

The chain is built from TRBV4-1 and TRBJ1-2; weak D call: TRBD1 (5 bases). This CDR3 has 14 amino acids. Germline assignment: CDR1 MGHRA and CDR2 YSYEKL. The V end lost 0 bases, the J end lost 8 bases, and 13 bases lay between the germline ends. The CDR3 coding sequence is TGCGCCAGCAGCCAAGAGGGCAGGGAGGGCGGCTACACCTTC. This encodes CASSQEGREGGYTF.

The chain links TRBV29-1 to TRBJ1-2; 8 bases fit TRBD1. The CDR3 has 13 amino acids. The germline gives CDR1 SQVTM, CDR2 ANQGSEA. The ends lost 7 bases at V and 4 bases at J; junction bases unmatched: 8. CDR3 nucleotides: TGCAGCGCTGCCAGGGGGCTCAGCTATGGCTACACCTTC. Translating gives CSAARGLSYGYTF.

J is TRBJ2-7 and V is TRBV2; 7 nucleotides agree with TRBD1. The CDR3 consists of 12 residues. The V segment lost 6 bases and the J segment 11 bases; nucleotides outside the gene matches: 10. The germline V gene has CDR1 SNHLY and CDR2 FYNNEI. The DNA for the CDR3 is TGTGCCAGCAGGTACATGGACAGGCTTGAGTACTTC. Amino acid sequence: CASRYMDRLEYF.